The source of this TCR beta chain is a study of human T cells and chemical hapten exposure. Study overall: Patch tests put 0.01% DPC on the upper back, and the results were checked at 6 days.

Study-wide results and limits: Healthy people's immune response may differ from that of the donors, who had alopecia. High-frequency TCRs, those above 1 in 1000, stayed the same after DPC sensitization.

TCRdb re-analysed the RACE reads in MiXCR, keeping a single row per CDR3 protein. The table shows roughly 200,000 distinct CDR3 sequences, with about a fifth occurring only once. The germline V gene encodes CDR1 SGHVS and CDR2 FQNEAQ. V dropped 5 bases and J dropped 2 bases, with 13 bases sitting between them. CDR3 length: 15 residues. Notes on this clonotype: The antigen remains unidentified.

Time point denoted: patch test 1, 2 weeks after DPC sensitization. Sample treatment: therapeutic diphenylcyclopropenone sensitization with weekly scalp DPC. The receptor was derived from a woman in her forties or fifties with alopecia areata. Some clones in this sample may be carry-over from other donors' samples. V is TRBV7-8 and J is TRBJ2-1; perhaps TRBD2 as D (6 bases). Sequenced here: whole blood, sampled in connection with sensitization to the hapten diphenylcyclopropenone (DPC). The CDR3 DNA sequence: TGTGCCAGCAGCCCCTTTAGCGGAACCTACAATGAGCAGTTCTTC. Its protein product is CASSPFSGTYNEQFF.